Given below is one TCR beta chain in context. These data originate in a study of shared clonotypes between healthy human individuals. CDR1 SGHTS and CDR2 YDEGEE come from the germline V gene. V dropped 5 bases and J dropped 2 bases, with 16 bases sitting between them. This CDR3 comprises 16 residues. Libraries were prepared by immunoSEQ multiplex PCR; TCRdb keeps only in-frame clonotypes and omits some of them. Here the sample spans 2,500,000 or so clones, 93% being singletons. V usage is TRBV5-8 and J usage is TRBJ2-2; TRBD2 might be the D (5 bases). This clonotype originated in a man between 18 and 35 years old in good health. Some clones in this sample may be carry-over from other donors' samples. Sequencing input: naive CD4+ T cells from PBMCs. This sample's subset: CD45RA+ positively selected. The CDR3 DNA sequence: TGTGCCAGCAGTGGATGGTGGCGGGTTAACACCGGGGAGCTGTTTTTT. Amino acids: CASSGWWRVNTGELFF.